Each of the 23 T cell receptor beta chains below was sequenced from the same sample in a study of T cell repertoires in cytomegalovirus infection (dated 2019 in TCRdb). Taken with the paper, the label for treatment or condition translates to: in vitro stimulation with specific CMV peptide epitopes to enrich CMV-specific T cells. Sequencer: Illumina HiSeq 1500. Clones were called with MiXCR by TCRdb after fastp trimmed the public reads at Q25, and only in-frame beta chains were retained. Each CDR3 protein gets just one entry, which takes the most common genes and DNA from the rows behind it. The sample table holds 200,000 or so distinct CDR3 sequences, of which approximately 38% were seen once. The ten largest clones add up to approximately 60% of the sample. No antigen is known for these receptors. Here the sequenced sample was CD8+ T cells from cultured PBMCs, taken from culture after CMV antigen stimulation. The receptors originated from a human donor in good health (CMV status not recorded). Some clones in this sample may be carry-over from other donors' samples.

This clonotype occurred a few times. The chain uses TRBV7-8 and TRBJ1-2; D gene ambiguous. The germline V and J ends were trimmed by 4 bases and 1 base, with 16 bases remaining between them. CDR1 and CDR2 (germline): SGHVS, FQNEAQ. This CDR3 region has 16 residues. The CDR3 nucleotides are TGTGCCAGCAGCTCCCGGCGGAACGGGATTAACTATGGCTACACCTTC. It yields the protein CASSSRRNGINYGYTF.

This chain connects TRBV4-2 to TRBJ2-7; 10 positions match TRBD2. The CDR3 is made up of 15 amino acids. CDR1 and CDR2 (germline): LGHNA, YNFKEQ. J lost 4 bases, V lost 0 bases, and 3 bases had no gene match. In DNA form, the CDR3 reads TGTGCCAGCAGCCAAGAAGCGGGAGGGATATACGAGCAGTACTTC. It translates to CASSQEAGGIYEQYF.

Relative to its sample, this clonotype is medium-sized. The chain carries TRBV7-2 and TRBJ1-4; D is unresolved. The germline CDR1 and CDR2 sequences are SGHTA and FQGNSA. Trimming stripped 5 bases from V and 6 bases from J, with 10 bases between. This CDR3 is built from 13 residues. This CDR3 reads CASSTRAHEKLFF. In nucleotides, the CDR3 is TGTGCCAGCAGCACCCGGGCTCATGAAAAACTGTTTTTT.

The CDR3: CASSFRTRGRRVQYF. The CDR3 DNA sequence: TGTGCCAGCAGTTTCAGAACCAGGGGGCGCAGGGTTCAGTACTTC. V and J are TRBV27 and TRBJ2-4, with 8 bases that match TRBD1. The V segment lost 3 bases and the J segment 11 bases; nucleotides outside the gene matches: 12. This CDR3 comprises 15 residues. Germline loops: CDR1 MNHEY, CDR2 SMNVEV (reference sequence).

The table lists this clonotype with a few counts. CDR3 amino acids: CASSADGAYEQYF. The DNA for the CDR3 is TGTGCCAGCAGCGCCGACGGGGCCTACGAGCAGTACTTC. The V and J genes are TRBV7-9 and TRBJ2-7; D is possibly TRBD2 (5 bases). The CDR3 sequence is 13 residues long. CDR1 and CDR2 from the germline V gene are SEHNR and FQNEAQ (reference sequence). Trimming cost V 5 bases and J 2 bases, with 10 bases left between them.

This clonotype was seen more than once but under ten times. The chain carries TRBV20-1 and TRBJ1-5, with D unresolved. The CDR3 extends over 14 amino acids. Trimming removed 6 bases at V and 5 bases at J, with 17 bases between. Germline CDR1 reads DFQATT; CDR2 reads SNEGSKA (reference sequence). CDR3 nucleotides: TGCAGTGCCCAAGAGGACGGATCCGATCAGCCCCAGCATTTT. Amino acids: CSAQEDGSDQPQHF.

The genes are TRBV27 and TRBJ1-2; possible D gene TRBD1, 6 bases. This CDR3 is built from 14 residues. V was pared by 4 bases and J by 6 bases, with 15 bases between. Germline CDR1 reads MNHEY; CDR2 reads SMNVEV (reference sequence). CDR3 loop: CASSSQDRTDGYTF. DNA for the CDR3: TGTGCCAGCAGTTCTCAAGACAGGACCGATGGCTACACCTTC.

The chain links TRBV27 to TRBJ1-4; perhaps TRBD1 as D (5 bases). Germline V lookup: CDR1 MNHEY, CDR2 SMNVEV (reference sequence). The length of the CDR3 is 14 residues. The V gene lost 5 bases and the J gene lost 4 bases, with 11 bases spanning the gap. CDR3 sequence reads: CASSPDRSNEKLFF. The CDR3 DNA reads TGTGCCAGCAGTCCCGACAGAAGTAATGAAAAACTGTTTTTT.

This clonotype has more than one count but fewer than ten. The rearrangement links TRBV6-1 to TRBJ2-1; TRBD2 agrees at 10 bases. V lost 5 bases and J lost 5; bases outside the gene matches: 6. Germline-derived CDR1 and CDR2 are MNHNS and SASEGT. The CDR3 extends over 15 amino acids. Written as DNA, the CDR3 is TGTGCCAGCAGTTCACTAGCGGGACCCAACAATGAGCAGTTCTTC. Protein sequence: CASSSLAGPNNEQFF.

The chain recombines TRBV3-1 with TRBJ1-1, with TRBD1 matching over 7 bases. V gave up 4 bases and J gave up 1 base; unmatched junction bases: 6. The CDR3 has 15 amino acids. Germline CDR1 reads LGHDT; CDR2 reads YNNKEL (reference sequence). The CDR3 nucleotides are TGTGCCAGCAGCCTGAGATGGACAGGGAACACTGAAGCTTTCTTT. Translating gives CASSLRWTGNTEAFF.

The chain employs TRBV20-1 and TRBJ1-1; weak D call: TRBD1 (5 bases). Germline V gene sequence: CDR1 DFQATT, CDR2 SNEGSKA (reference sequence). V lost 2 bases and J 5 bases, leaving 24 bases between the germline ends. The CDR3 runs to 17 residues. The CDR3 region has the DNA TGCAGTGCTAGAAGCAGGGCCGGTCGATTTATTGGGACTGAAGCTTTCTTT. Protein: CSARSRAGRFIGTEAFF.

This clonotype was detected once. The J gene is TRBJ2-7, the V gene TRBV6-1, with D possibly TRBD2 on 6 matching bases. The V end was cut by 10 bases, the J end by 0 bases, with 13 bases between. The CDR3 extends over 13 amino acids. Germline values: CDR1 MNHNS, CDR2 SASEGT. The CDR3 DNA sequence: TGTGCCATCAGGAGGGATGGCTCCTACGAGCAGTACTTC. Protein sequence: CAIRRDGSYEQYF.

This clonotype was observed a handful of times. The V call is TRBV12-3 or TRBV12-4, the J call TRBJ1-1; weak D call: TRBD1 (5 bases). The CDR3 sequence is 11 residues long. V lost 8 bases to trimming and J lost 9 bases, with 13 bases between them. CDR3 in amino acids: CASRRGVKAFF. DNA for the CDR3: TGTGCCAGCCGCAGAGGGGTGAAAGCTTTCTTT.

This clonotype was detected only a few times. The chain carries TRBV7-9 and TRBJ2-4; weak D call: TRBD1 (6 bases). Per the germline V gene, CDR1 is SEHNR and CDR2 is FQNEAQ (reference sequence). Trimming pared 4 bases from V and 1 base from J, leaving 8 bases between. This CDR3 contains 14 residues. CDR3 coding DNA: TGTGCCAGCAGCTCCGACAGGGCCAAAAACATTCAGTACTTC. Translating gives CASSSDRAKNIQYF.

The genes are TRBV7-9 and TRBJ1-1; D call uncertain. Per germline, CDR1 SEHNR and CDR2 FQNEAQ (reference sequence). The CDR3 is 15 amino acids. Trimming left V 1 base short and J 1 base short, with 10 bases between. The DNA for the CDR3 is TGTGCCAGCAGCTTAGTTAACGTCAGGAACACTGAAGCTTTCTTT. It codes for CASSLVNVRNTEAFF.

Concerning this clonotype: The germline gene is not matched at one end of the junction; a read error may be the cause. J is TRBJ2-3 and V is TRBV7-6; possibly TRBD1 for D (7 bases). Germline assignment: CDR1 SGHVS and CDR2 FNYEAQ. This CDR3 comprises 17 residues. CDR3 sequence (DNA): TGTGCCAGCAGCGGTACGTCCGGGGGACAGCCGACAGATACGCCGTATTTT. Translated: CASSGTSGGQPTDTPYF.

This clonotype was picked up a small number of times. V gene TRBV7-2 combines with J gene TRBJ2-5, with 7 bases fitting TRBD1. The V gene end was trimmed by 5 bases and the J gene end by 4 bases; junction bases not matched to a gene: 7. Germline V lookup: CDR1 SGHTA, CDR2 FQGNSA. The CDR3 covers 14 residues. This CDR3 reads CASSRTGAGETQYF. CDR3 nucleotide sequence: TGTGCCAGCAGCCGTACAGGGGCCGGAGAGACCCAGTACTTC.

This clonotype was counted only a few times. The chain is built from TRBV28 and TRBJ1-5, with D unclear. V lost 4 bases and J lost 4, with 11 bases in between. CDR1 MDHEN and CDR2 SYDVKM come from the germline V gene. The CDR3 covers 14 residues. CDR3 protein: CASSWRGRNQPQHF. CDR3 bases: TGTGCCAGCAGTTGGCGGGGAAGGAATCAGCCCCAGCATTTT.

The rearrangement joins TRBV7-8 to TRBJ2-5; D is uncertain. CDR3 length equals 17 residues. In germline, CDR1 is SGHVS, CDR2 FQNEAQ. With 4 bases removed from V and 2 bases from J, the gap between germline ends came to 20 bases. As DNA, the CDR3 is TGTGCCAGCAGCTCAGGACCTCTCCGAAGGATGCAAGAGACCCAGTACTTC. Translation gives CASSSGPLRRMQETQYF.

This clonotype was counted between two and nine times. The chain carries TRBV11-3 and TRBJ2-1; the D gene is possibly TRBD2 (6 bases). Germline V CDR1 and CDR2: SGHNT, YENEEA. The CDR3 is 14 residues long. Trimming pared 0 bases from V and 5 bases from J, leaving 8 bases between. The chain's CDR3 is CASSLDERDNEQFF. The CDR3 DNA sequence: TGTGCCAGCAGCTTAGATGAGCGGGACAATGAGCAGTTCTTC.

This chain links TRBV10-3 with TRBJ2-1; D tentatively fits TRBD1 or TRBD2 (5 bases each). Germline assignment: CDR1 ENHRY and CDR2 SYGVKD. The CDR3 consists of 17 residues. Trimming stripped 2 bases from V and 7 bases from J, with 21 bases between. Here the CDR3 reads CAISEPLPGFEGNEQFF. The CDR3 DNA sequence: TGTGCCATCAGTGAGCCTCTACCGGGATTTGAGGGGAATGAGCAGTTCTTC.

This clonotype turned up a few times. The rearrangement uses TRBV7-4 and TRBJ1-6; 9 nucleotides agree with TRBD1. Germline loops: CDR1 SGHVT, CDR2 SQSDAQ. The CDR3 loop spans 14 amino acids. Germline trimming cut 5 bases from V and 9 bases from J; bases unmatched to any gene: 5. The CDR3 sequence is CASSRTGEGSPLHF. CDR3 in DNA: TGTGCCAGCAGCCGGACAGGGGAAGGTTCACCCCTCCACTTT. Combining the CDR3 with reference TRBV7-4 and TRBJ1-6 gives the whole variable domain GAGVSQSPRYKVAKRGRDVALRCDSISGHVTLYWYRQTLGQGSEVLTYSQSDAQRDKSGRPSGRFSAERPERSVSTLKIQRTEQGDSAVYLCASSRTGEGSPLHFGNGTRLTVT.

A few counts support this clonotype. The V and J genes are TRBV7-6 and TRBJ1-2, with D unclear. The V end lost 1 base, the J end lost 1 base, and 10 bases lay between the germline ends. The CDR3 has 15 amino acids. The germline V gene encodes CDR1 SGHVS and CDR2 FNYEAQ. The CDR3 spells CASSLEQMFNYGYTF. The DNA of the CDR3 is TGTGCCAGCAGCTTAGAACAAATGTTTAACTATGGCTACACCTTC.